This TCR beta chain was recovered during a study of CD8+ T cells in alopecia areata. Study outcomes and limitations: Although TCR sharing was seen in mice, sharing across patients was less clear, possibly for HLA-related reasons. Many expanded lesional clones persisted during tofacitinib (in both scalp and blood).

About this clone itself: Its antigen is undetermined.

RNA, once extracted, was reverse transcribed into cDNA for use as the sequencing template. Here immunoSEQ multiplex PCR was the method, and the copy in TCRdb shows in-frame clones only, minus some. The data contain roughly 3,800 clones, approximately 74% of them seen just once; the ten biggest clones take up 5.5% to 7%. The CDR3 length is 13 residues. The V end lost 9 bases, the J end lost 5 bases, and 14 bases lay between the germline ends. The germline CDR1 and CDR2 sequences are SGHTA and FQGTGA. The treatment is: oral pan-JAK inhibitor, 5-10 mg twice daily. Obtained from alopecia areata patients were lesional scalp punch biopsies along with peripheral blood.

The sequence came from a human donor with alopecia areata. The starting material was skin, obtained at week 24, from a patient treated with tofacitinib. The chain links TRBV7-3 to TRBJ1-5; D possibly corresponds to TRBD1 (5 bases). The DNA for the CDR3 is TGTGCCAGTTCGCAGGGAAGGGATCAGCCCCAGCATTTT. Its translation: CASSQGRDQPQHF. Full variable domain (outside the CDR3, taken from reference TRBV7-3 and TRBJ1-5): GAGVSQTPSNKVTEKGKYVELRCDPISGHTALYWYRQSLGQGPEFLIYFQGTGAADDSGLPNDRFFAVRPEGSVSTLKIQRTERGDSAVYLCASSQGRDQPQHFGDGTRLSIL.